The entry below describes one T cell receptor (beta chain). CDR1 is SGHKS and CDR2 is YYEKEE in the germline V gene (reference sequence). V was clipped by 3 bases and J by 1 base, with 14 bases between them. The CDR3 contains 15 residues. Recruits, aged about 18 to 100 years, lived in about two dozen US areas. Cohort placement rested on clinical history that participants reported themselves. The data belong to a study of blood T cell repertoires in COVID-19. Study-level background: PBMCs, B-cell-depleted T cells, or T cells provided the cDNA or gDNA that made up the material.

Per the study methods: Quantification of nucleated cells was approximated via reference gene primer amplification. Clones were sequenced by immunoSEQ multiplex PCR, and TCRdb holds only the in-frame ones, with some missing. V and J calls and clone size are given by that table; D and trimming were obtained from the DNA. The repertoire includes over 300,000 clones, approximately 90% of them detected once, and roughly 0.97% sits in the top ten. The sequence was obtained from a woman aged 30 to 39 with acute COVID-19. Sequenced material: PBMCs or T cells enriched from blood (not recorded which). The V gene is TRBV5-5, the J gene TRBJ2-7; a weak D match, TRBD1 (6 bases). The CDR3 coding sequence is TGTGCCAGCAGCTCCCAACCGGACAGTTCCTACGAGCAGTACTTC. Protein: CASSSQPDSSYEQYF.